This T cell receptor beta chain was recovered during a study of blood T cell repertoires in COVID-19. Background on the study: There were acute and convalescent COVID-19 samples, and they came from the United States, Italy and Spain. T cells, B-cell-depleted T cells, or PBMCs provided the cDNA or gDNA that served as material.

Authors' analysis steps: Amplification with reference gene primers provided the estimates of nucleated cell counts. Sequencing used immunoSEQ multiplex PCR; TCRdb keeps in-frame clones, though not all of them. The V and J calls and clone size come from that table; D and trimming were worked out from the DNA. The data hold 200,000 to 250,000 clones, with 83% observed a single time. The CDR3 is 14 amino acids. Germline assignment: CDR1 MNHEY and CDR2 SVGAGI. Between the trimmed V and J ends, which lost 6 bases and 0 bases, there was a span of 9 bases. The TCR was taken from a woman in her 70s with active or convalescent COVID-19. V usage is TRBV6-5 and J usage is TRBJ1-3; D gene unclear. Material: peripheral blood. DNA for the CDR3: TGTGCCAGCAGAGGCGGATACTCTGGAAACACCATATATTTT. Protein: CASRGGYSGNTIYF.